This TCR beta chain is drawn from a study of blood T cell repertoires in COVID-19. Study-level information: Whether acute or convalescent, the COVID-19 samples came from the United States, Italy and Spain.

Original processing methods: Researchers report that nucleated cell counts were estimated from reference gene primer amplification. TCRdb's copy holds only in-frame clones and misses some; the assay was immunoSEQ multiplex PCR. The V and J calls and clone size are taken from that table; D and trimming were inferred from the DNA. The sample has about 170,000 clones, around 85% seen once. Germline loops: CDR1 SGHTA, CDR2 FQGNSA. V gave up 3 bases and J gave up 6 bases; unmatched junction bases: 6. The CDR3 extends over 15 amino acids. V is TRBV7-2 and J is TRBJ2-1, with 9 bases aligning to TRBD1. This clonotype originated in a human donor with acute or convalescent COVID-19. The donor label of this sample is uncertain. Sequences were obtained from peripheral blood. Written as DNA, the CDR3 is TGTGCCAGCAGCTTGCCGGGACAGGGAGGCAATGAGCAGTTCTTC. Translating it yields CASSLPGQGGNEQFF.